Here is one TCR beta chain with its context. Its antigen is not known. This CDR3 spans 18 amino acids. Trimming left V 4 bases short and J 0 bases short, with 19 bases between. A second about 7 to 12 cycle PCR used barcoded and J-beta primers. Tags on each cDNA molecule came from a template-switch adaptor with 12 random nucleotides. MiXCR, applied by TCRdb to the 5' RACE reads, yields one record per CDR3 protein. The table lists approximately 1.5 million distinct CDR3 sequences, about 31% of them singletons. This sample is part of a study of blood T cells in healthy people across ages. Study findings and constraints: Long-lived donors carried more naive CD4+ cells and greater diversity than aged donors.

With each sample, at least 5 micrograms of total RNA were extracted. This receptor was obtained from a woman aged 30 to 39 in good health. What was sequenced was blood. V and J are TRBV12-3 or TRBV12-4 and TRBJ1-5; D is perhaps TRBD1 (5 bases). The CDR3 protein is CASSSSGTIEVSNQPQHF. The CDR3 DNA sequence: TGTGCCAGCAGTTCCTCCGGGACTATTGAAGTTAGCAATCAGCCCCAGCATTTT.